The source of this T cell receptor beta chain is a study of vaccination and CD4 T cells after COVID-19. Across the whole study: Timing of post-vaccine sample collection was a median 72 days after dose two, with a range of 14 to 241.

Cultured CD4+ T cells had their DNA profiled by the Oncomine TCR Beta short-read assay. Once CD4+ T cells had been cultured, genomic DNA was extracted from them. In TCRdb, the PCR reads were re-called with MiXCR into one record per CDR3 protein. The sample lists approximately 10,000 distinct CDR3 sequences; 30% to 45% were seen once. Of note for this clonotype: The antigen is unknown.

The CDR3 contains 18 residues. Germline V CDR1 and CDR2: MNHNS, SASEGT. The V gene end was trimmed by 7 bases and the J gene end by 4 bases; junction bases not matched to a gene: 13. Regarding treatment: roughly 10-day PBMC culture with coronavirus spike peptide pools or control peptides (ViraFEST assay). Gathered ahead of the COVID-19 pandemic (2011-2018) were the CD4+ T cells of the unexposed donor. Following expansion of antigen-specific T cells with peptide pools, ViraFEST then sequenced TCRs. The chain carries TRBV6-1 and TRBJ2-2; TRBD2 agrees at 12 bases. The TCR was taken from a human donor in good health. The sample comprised CD4+ T cells from blood, cultured in vitro. CDR3 region: CASIRRLAGGGGTGELFF. The CDR3 DNA reads TGTGCCAGCATAAGAAGGCTAGCGGGAGGGGGGGGCACCGGGGAGCTGTTTTTT.